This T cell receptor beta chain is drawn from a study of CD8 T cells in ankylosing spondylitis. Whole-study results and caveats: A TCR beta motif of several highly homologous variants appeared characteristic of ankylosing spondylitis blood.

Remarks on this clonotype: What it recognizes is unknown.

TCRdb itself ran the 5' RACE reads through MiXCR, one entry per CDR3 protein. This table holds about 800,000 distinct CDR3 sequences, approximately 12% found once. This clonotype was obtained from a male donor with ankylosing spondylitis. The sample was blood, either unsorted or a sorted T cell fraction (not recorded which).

The CDR3 reads CASIQGTGVSYEQYF. The CDR3, as DNA: TGTGCCAGCATACAGGGTACAGGGGTCTCCTACGAGCAGTACTTC. The J gene is TRBJ2-7, the V gene TRBV6-1, with 7 bases that match TRBD1. With V trimmed by 7 bases and J by 0 bases, 9 bases remained unmatched. CDR3 length equals 15 residues. Germline CDR1 MNHNS, CDR2 SASEGT.